The clone carrying this T cell receptor (beta chain) was picked up one time. The CDR3 sequence is 15 residues long. Germline V gives CDR1 SGHRS, CDR2 YFSETQ. V was cut by 0 bases and J by 0 bases, with 9 bases left in between. This sample was taken from a study of T cell responses to AZD1222 COVID-19 vaccine. Produced via immunoSEQ multiplex PCR; TCRdb's table is partial and in-frame only. The table records 110,000 to 150,000 clones, about 92% of them present only once. V is TRBV5-1 and J is TRBJ1-1; D uncertain. Here the sequenced sample was peripheral blood, taken on day 0 of AZD1222 vaccination. This sequence originates from an adult in good health. This chain's CDR3 is CASSLGEGMNTEAFF. The CDR3 region has the DNA TGCGCCAGCAGCTTGGGGGAGGGCATGAACACTGAAGCTTTCTTT.